A single sample gave rise to the 5 T cell receptor beta chains below, sequenced in a study of T cells after yellow fever vaccination. TCRdb passed the 5' RACE reads through MiXCR, listing each CDR3 protein once. This table has some 340,000 distinct CDR3 sequences, roughly 10% appearing once. Material: CD4+ T cells sorted from PBMCs, obtained 45 days after the yellow fever booster vaccination. Receptor source: a man between 18 and 35 years old who received the YFV17D yellow fever vaccine.

This clonotype was counted ten times or more. This chain links TRBV7-8 with TRBJ2-5, with D maybe TRBD2 (5 bases). The CDR3 length is 14 residues. Trimming pared 1 base from V and 0 bases from J, leaving 6 bases between. Germline-derived CDR1 and CDR2 are SGHVS and FQNEAQ. CDR3 in DNA: TGTGCCAGCAGCTTAGGGGGAGACCAAGAGACCCAGTACTTC. Translating it yields CASSLGGDQETQYF.

The V and J genes are TRBV2 and TRBJ2-5, with 7 bases identical to TRBD1. From germline, CDR1 is SNHLY and CDR2 FYNNEI. V lost 8 bases to trimming and J lost 5 bases; unmatched junction nucleotides: 8. The CDR3 sequence is 13 residues long. The CDR3 loop reads CASGRQGWETQYF. Here the CDR3 DNA reads TGTGCCAGCGGGCGACAGGGTTGGGAGACCCAGTACTTC.

V gene TRBV20-1 combines with J gene TRBJ2-7; 8 bases are a match to TRBD2. The CDR3 consists of 11 residues. The trim removed 7 bases at V and 3 bases at J, leaving 2 bases unmatched. The V gene's germline CDR1 is DFQATT and CDR2 SNEGSKA (reference sequence). CDR3 sequence (DNA): TGCAGTGTCGCGGGGGGCTACGAGCAGTACGTC. Residues: CSVAGGYEQYV.

This clonotype was seen a few times. The CDR3 DNA follows: TGCGCCAGCAGCCAAGATAGGACGGAGAACTATGGCTACACCTTC. Residues: CASSQDRTENYGYTF. This chain connects TRBV4-3 to TRBJ1-2; D is undetermined. Germline CDR1 reads LGHNA; CDR2 reads YSLEER. CDR3 size: 15 residues. V was cut by 0 bases and J by 2 bases, with 10 bases left in between.

This clonotype came up a few times. The V call is TRBV6-5, the J call TRBJ1-1; 7 bases map to TRBD1. CDR1 is MNHEY and CDR2 is SVGAGI in the germline V gene. Losses at the gene ends were 6 bases for V and 7 bases for J; bases not matched to a gene: 8. The CDR3 is 13 residues long. CDR3 sequence (DNA): TGTGCCAGCAGACCTACAGGGGTGAGTGAAGCTTTCTTT. Amino acid sequence: CASRPTGVSEAFF.